Listed here are 6 T cell receptor beta chains from one sample, sequenced in a study of blood T cells in healthy people across ages. It was with a sample-barcoded 5' primer and a J-beta primer mix that a second PCR of roughly 6 to 12 cycles was run. TCRdb re-analysed the 5' RACE reads in MiXCR, keeping a single row per CDR3 protein. Among about 1,500,000 distinct CDR3 sequences listed, about 40% were seen once. The specimen was blood. These TCRs come from a woman younger than 35 in good health.

This chain uses TRBV30 with TRBJ2-7, with 11 bases matching TRBD1. J gave up 10 bases and V 2 bases, and 19 bases lay outside the gene matches. The CDR3 has 17 residues. CDR1 is GTSNPN, CDR2 SVGIG, per germline (reference sequence). Here the CDR3 DNA reads TGTGCCTGGAGTACGCCCTTCGGGACAGGGGGACGAAGGGCCCAGTACTTC. This translates into CAWSTPFGTGGRRAQYF.

The DNA of the CDR3 is TGTGCCAGCAGTTCCGGGACTCTTACCTACGAGCAGTACTTC. This codes for CASSSGTLTYEQYF. The chain carries TRBV28 and TRBJ2-7; a weak D match, TRBD2 (6 bases). CDR3 length: 14 residues. V was cut by 4 bases and J by 2 bases, with 12 bases left in between. Germline V lookup: CDR1 MDHEN, CDR2 SYDVKM. Complete variable domain (other parts from reference TRBV28 and TRBJ2-7): DVKVTQSSRYLVKRTGEKVFLECVQDMDHENMFWYRQDPGLGLRLIYFSYDVKMKEKGDIPEGYSVSREKKERFSLILESASTNQTSMYLCASSSGTLTYEQYFGPGTRLTVT.

The rearrangement uses TRBV27 and TRBJ1-4; 7 positions agree with TRBD1. Germline CDR1 reads MNHEY; CDR2 reads SMNVEV (reference sequence). This CDR3 has 17 residues. The ends lost 2 bases at V and 0 bases at J; junction bases unmatched: 6. The CDR3, as DNA: TGTGCCAGCAGTTTAAGGGGGCAGGGGGCAACTAATGAAAAACTGTTTTTT. Translation: CASSLRGQGATNEKLFF.

The chain joins TRBV2 to TRBJ1-5; D is unclear. Deletions cut 1 base from V and 9 bases from J, with 13 bases between. CDR1 is SNHLY, CDR2 FYNNEI, per germline. The length of the CDR3 is 14 residues. CDR3 DNA sequence: TGTGCCAGCAGTGAAGTCGGAACAGCTCGGCCCCAGCATTTT. Translated: CASSEVGTARPQHF.

In its sample, this clonotype was seen a few times. Written as DNA, the CDR3 is TGTGCCAGCACACGGGCAAGGCGAACTGAAGCTTTCTTT. Its translation is CASTRARRTEAFF. The chain links TRBV12-3 or TRBV12-4 to TRBJ1-1; D unclear. V was pared by 7 bases and J by 5 bases, with 14 bases between. This CDR3 is 13 amino acids long.

This clonotype turned up a few times. The chain joins TRBV5-1 to TRBJ2-7; D is possibly TRBD1 (6 bases). CDR1 and CDR2 from the germline V gene are SGHRS and YFSETQ. V was clipped by 4 bases and J by 0 bases, with 11 bases between them. The CDR3 sequence is 14 residues long. The CDR3 sequence: CASSGTGISYEQYF. CDR3 bases: TGCGCCAGCAGCGGTACAGGGATCTCCTACGAGCAGTACTTC.